A single T cell receptor beta chain is shown here with its context. Its antigen is not identified. PBMCs were sourced from roughly 9.7 ml fresh peripheral blood. The CDR3 covers 11 residues. Germline-derived CDR1 and CDR2 are ENHRY and SYGVKD. V gave up 7 bases and J gave up 8 bases, with 11 bases separating them. This sample is part of a study of T cells in Graves' hyperthyroidism and ophthalmopathy. Study background: Once the initial diagnosis was made, peripheral blood was obtained before any treatment.

The investigators amplified TCR beta CDR3 regions from RNA transcripts. TCR CDR3 underwent first-round RT-PCR with the HTBI primer set. One entry per CDR3 protein, called by TCRdb with MiXCR from the multiplex PCR reads. The sample holds some 380,000 distinct CDR3 sequences, approximately 13% seen once. Overall study results and limits: Separating ophthalmopathy from stable hyperthyroidism was achieved by a 13 V-J model. Also found in blood were most expanded thyroid clonotypes above 0.001.

The chain uses TRBV10-3 and TRBJ1-2; possibly TRBD1 for D (5 bases). The receptor's source is a man aged 25 to 40 with Graves' hyperthyroidism that later progressed to Graves' ophthalmopathy. Source material: blood. The CDR3 sequence is CAITREWGYTF. The CDR3, as DNA: TGTGCCATCACCAGGGAATGGGGCTACACCTTC.